Presented here are 19 T cell receptor beta chains from one specimen sequenced in a study of T cell repertoires in cytomegalovirus infection. TCRdb used MiXCR to reprocess the reads, holding one entry per CDR3 protein. Altogether around 210,000 distinct CDR3 sequences are present, 6.5% being singletons, with the ten largest covering about 6.5%. The sequencing input was PBMCs. These receptors originate from a human donor in good health (CMV status not recorded). Some clones in this sample may be carry-over from other donors' samples.

This clonotype was seen ten or more times. The chain employs TRBV29-1 and TRBJ1-2; D unclear. Germline CDR1 is SQVTM and CDR2 is ANQGSEA. This CDR3 has 12 residues. The V gene lost 1 base and the J gene lost 4 bases, with 7 bases spanning the gap. CDR3 protein: CSVEGRSYGYTF. The DNA of the CDR3 is TGCAGCGTTGAAGGCAGATCCTATGGCTACACCTTC.

In its sample, this clonotype was seen many times. The V gene is TRBV6-2 or TRBV6-3, the J gene TRBJ2-4, with D perhaps TRBD2 (5 bases). This CDR3 contains 15 residues. Germline lookup yields CDR1 MNHEY and CDR2 SVGEGT. The V end was cut by 6 bases, the J end by 1 base, with 13 bases between. CDR3 DNA: TGTGCCAGCAGGCAAACGGGGTCTGCCAAAAACATTCAGTACTTC. This codes for CASRQTGSAKNIQYF.

This clonotype was seen at least ten times. The chain links TRBV11-2 to TRBJ2-2; D is ambiguous. The CDR3 is 15 residues long. Germline V gene data show CDR1 as SGHAT and CDR2 as FQNNGV. Trimming shortened V by 4 bases and J by 5 bases, and 14 bases separated the two germline ends. The DNA of the CDR3 is TGTGCCAGCAGCTCGACTGGTGTGGGGACCGGGGAGCTGTTTTTT. Translation gives CASSSTGVGTGELFF.

This clonotype was seen at least ten times. This sequence joins TRBV7-2 and TRBJ1-1; 8 nucleotides match TRBD1. The CDR3 has 15 residues. Trimming at V came to 6 bases and at J to 0 bases, leaving 6 bases not matched to a gene. The germline V gene has CDR1 SGHTA and CDR2 FQGNSA. In DNA form, the CDR3 reads TGTGCCAGCAGATATACAGGGGGAATGAACACTGAAGCTTTCTTT. This encodes CASRYTGGMNTEAFF.

This clonotype showed up many times. CDR3 coding DNA: TGTGCCAGCAGTGAGGACCGGGGAAATCAGCCCCAGCATTTT. The encoded protein is CASSEDRGNQPQHF. The chain joins TRBV25-1 to TRBJ1-5; D gene uncertain. The CDR3 loop spans 14 amino acids. The germline V gene encodes CDR1 MGHDK and CDR2 SYGVNS. Trimming left V 3 bases short and J 4 bases short, with 10 bases between.

This clonotype was picked up many times. The chain is built from TRBV7-2 and TRBJ1-5; TRBD1 aligns across 7 bases. From germline, CDR1 is SGHTA and CDR2 FQGNSA. The CDR3 spans 18 residues. V trimming: 4 bases; J trimming: 2 bases; junction bases outside the gene matches: 14. CDR3: CASSSITRGGRGNQPQHF. CDR3 nucleotides: TGTGCCAGCAGCTCAATCACCAGAGGGGGCCGGGGCAATCAGCCCCAGCATTTT.

The rearrangement uses TRBV20-1 and TRBJ1-2, with D unresolved. V was pared by 1 base and J by 8 bases, with 8 bases between. Per the germline V gene, CDR1 is DFQATT and CDR2 is SNEGSKA (reference sequence). The CDR3 contains 11 residues. The CDR3 spells CSARGFEGYTF. In nucleotides, the CDR3 is TGCAGTGCTAGAGGTTTTGAAGGCTACACCTTC.

This clonotype was counted ten times or more. The chain links TRBV7-2 to TRBJ2-5, with D unresolved. The V end lost 5 bases, the J end lost 2 bases, and 9 bases lay between the germline ends. The germline V gene encodes CDR1 SGHTA and CDR2 FQGNSA. The CDR3 extends over 13 amino acids. CDR3 in DNA: TGTGCCAGCAGCCAGCCACAGCAAGAGACCCAGTACTTC. Its translation: CASSQPQQETQYF.

This clonotype was detected ten times or more. The J gene is TRBJ1-2, the V gene TRBV9; unclear D gene. Looked up from germline, CDR1 is SGDLS and CDR2 is YYNGEE. Trimming pared 0 bases from V and 0 bases from J, leaving 9 bases between. The CDR3 is made up of 15 amino acids. In DNA form, the CDR3 reads TGTGCCAGCAGCGTAGATGTGACGGCTAACTATGGCTACACCTTC. Translation: CASSVDVTANYGYTF.

This chain connects TRBV5-1 to TRBJ1-3; D call uncertain. The CDR3 covers 13 residues. The V end was cut by 4 bases, the J end by 1 base, with 6 bases between. Germline CDR1 SGHRS, CDR2 YFSETQ. CDR3 loop: CASSRSSGNTIYF. The CDR3 DNA reads TGCGCCAGCAGCCGGTCTTCTGGAAACACCATATATTTT.

V gene TRBV4-3 combines with J gene TRBJ1-2; 9 bases are a match to TRBD1. This CDR3 spans 17 amino acids. Germline V gives CDR1 LGHNA, CDR2 YSLEER. After removal of 1 base from V and 4 bases from J, the junction contained 10 bases not matched to a gene. The DNA for the CDR3 is TGCGCCAGCAGCCAAGGGGACAGGGTCGCCCACTCCTATGGCTACACCTTC. Encoded protein: CASSQGDRVAHSYGYTF.

At least ten counts were recorded for this clonotype. The gene calls are TRBV7-2 and TRBJ2-3, with D perhaps assigned TRBD1 or TRBD2 (5 bases each). Germline V gene lookup returns CDR1 SGHTA and CDR2 FQGNSA. The CDR3 has 15 amino acids. Trimming shortened V by 0 bases and J by 2 bases, and 9 bases separated the two germline ends. The CDR3 coding sequence is TGTGCCAGCAGCTTAGCGGGGGTCTACACAGATACGCAGTATTTT. Encoded protein: CASSLAGVYTDTQYF.

Many counts were recorded for this clonotype. The rearrangement joins TRBV10-2 to TRBJ1-5, with 7 bases that match TRBD1. Germline CDR1 reads WSHSY; CDR2 reads SAAADI. The trim removed 6 bases at V and 5 bases at J, leaving 10 bases unmatched. CDR3 length equals 15 residues. The CDR3 loop is CASSGRQGFHQPQHF. The CDR3 nucleotides are TGCGCCAGCAGCGGTAGACAGGGCTTCCATCAGCCCCAGCATTTT.

This clonotype came up many times. The CDR3 sequence: CASSQEKGRVMSREQYF. The CDR3 nucleotides read TGTGCCAGCAGCCAAGAAAAAGGCAGGGTCATGTCTCGCGAGCAGTACTTC. V is TRBV14 and J is TRBJ2-7; TRBD1 might be the D (5 bases). Germline CDR1 is SGHDN and CDR2 is FVKESK. The CDR3 spans 17 residues. V dropped 0 bases and J dropped 6 bases, with 21 bases sitting between them.

In this sample, this clonotype turned up many times. The chain recombines TRBV7-9 with TRBJ1-3; D is unclear. The CDR3 runs 16 residues. The V gene's germline CDR1 is SEHNR and CDR2 FQNEAQ (reference sequence). Trimming pared 4 bases from V and 2 bases from J, leaving 15 bases between. The CDR3 DNA reads TGTGCCAGCAGCTATAATCAGGTTCCCGCTGGAAACACCATATATTTT. Translation gives CASSYNQVPAGNTIYF.

This clonotype was detected many times. V gene TRBV9 combines with J gene TRBJ1-2, with D tentatively TRBD1 (6 bases). Germline loops: CDR1 SGDLS, CDR2 YYNGEE. Trimming left V 0 bases short and J 6 bases short, with 15 bases between. CDR3 size: 15 residues. The CDR3, as DNA: TGTGCCAGCAGCGTAGATCCGGGGGCGAGAGATGGCTACACCTTC. Amino acid sequence: CASSVDPGARDGYTF.

The chain couples TRBV5-1 to TRBJ2-5; 8 nucleotides line up with TRBD2. V dropped 2 bases and J dropped 4; count of bases not matched to a gene: 7. Germline-derived CDR1 and CDR2 are SGHRS and YFSETQ. CDR3 size: 15 residues. The CDR3 sequence is CASSLLAAQGETQYF. CDR3 nucleotides: TGCGCCAGCAGCTTACTAGCGGCCCAGGGAGAGACCCAGTACTTC.

This chain joins TRBV7-9 and TRBJ2-2, with unresolved D. Between the trimmed V and J ends, which lost 2 bases and 4 bases, there was a span of 5 bases. CDR1 and CDR2 (germline): SEHNR, FQNEAQ (reference sequence). This CDR3 has 13 amino acids. The CDR3 sequence: CASSLLVTGELFF. CDR3 in DNA: TGTGCCAGCAGCTTACTTGTCACCGGGGAGCTGTTTTTT.

V and J are TRBV12-3 or TRBV12-4 and TRBJ2-5; possibly TRBD1 for D (5 bases). The V end was cut by 3 bases, the J end by 3 bases, with 11 bases between. This CDR3 contains 14 residues. The CDR3 DNA reads as TGTGCCAGCAGTTTTCCCGACAGCAAAGAGACCCAGTACTTC. Translation: CASSFPDSKETQYF.